The text below deals with one TCR beta chain. These data originate in a study of blood T cell repertoires in COVID-19. Whole-study context: The United States, Italy and Spain were the sources of the acute and convalescent COVID-19 samples. T cells, B-cell-depleted T cells, or PBMCs provided the cDNA or gDNA that served as material.

The germline V gene has CDR1 MDHEN and CDR2 SYDVKM. Trimming pared 5 bases from V and 8 bases from J, leaving 13 bases between. The CDR3 is 14 amino acids. Authors' processing steps: Using reference gene primer amplification, nucleated cell counts were estimated. The assay was immunoSEQ multiplex PCR, and TCRdb's table has in-frame clones only and misses some. D and trimming come from the DNA, and the V and J calls and clone size come from that table. The sample holds some 110,000 clones, 75% to 90% seen once. The rearrangement joins TRBV28 to TRBJ1-6; unclear D gene. Material for sequencing was peripheral blood. This sequence originates from a human donor in a cohort sampled during active COVID-19. The DNA for the CDR3 is TGTGCCAGCAGTCCGGGAGTCCCGGATTCACCCCTCCACTTT. This gives the protein CASSPGVPDSPLHF.